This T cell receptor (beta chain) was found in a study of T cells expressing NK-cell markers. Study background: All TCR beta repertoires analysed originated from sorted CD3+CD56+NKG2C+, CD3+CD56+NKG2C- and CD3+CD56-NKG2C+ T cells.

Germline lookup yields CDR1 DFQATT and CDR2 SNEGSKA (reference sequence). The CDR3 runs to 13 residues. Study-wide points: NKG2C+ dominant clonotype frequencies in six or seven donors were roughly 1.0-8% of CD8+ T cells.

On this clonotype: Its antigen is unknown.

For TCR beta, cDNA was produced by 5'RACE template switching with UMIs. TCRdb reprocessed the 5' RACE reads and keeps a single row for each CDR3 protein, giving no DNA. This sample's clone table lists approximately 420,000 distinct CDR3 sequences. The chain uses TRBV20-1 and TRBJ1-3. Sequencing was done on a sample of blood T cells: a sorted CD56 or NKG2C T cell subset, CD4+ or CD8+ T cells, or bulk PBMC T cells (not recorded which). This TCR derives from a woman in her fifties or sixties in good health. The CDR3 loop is CSARDGVQMTIYF.